This record covers a single T cell receptor beta chain. No cognate antigen has been identified for it. The record has no base qualities; no much larger clone is one base away. The sample is drawn from a study of blood T cells in healthy people across ages (dated by TCRdb to between 2014 and 2016). For the wider study: In model experiments, template switching captured roughly one uniquely barcoded TCR beta cDNA molecule for every two T cells. Using deep sequencing normalized with unique cDNA molecular identifiers, the study measured how TCR beta repertoire diversity changes with age. The donors were split into four age groups: young (average approximately 16 years), middle-aged (roughly 40), aged (more than 60) and long-lived (approximately 80). To avoid experimental bias, donors of different ages were spread randomly across the sequencing lanes. Two additional independent replicas of 1 million unique cDNA reads from the same blood draw were analyzed for two donors (one aged 18 to 30 and one aged 80 or older). General findings and caveats noted by the study authors: Observed TCR beta diversity correlated strongly with the percentage of naive T cells measured by flow cytometry. Compared with the aged group, more naive CD4+ T cells, fewer expanded clones and increased TCR diversity were shown by the long-lived group, suggesting age selection. Observed TCR beta diversity per million T cells fell roughly linearly with age, and a significant reduction was already apparent by age about 38. Because donor CMV infection status was unknown, age-related changes in expanded clonotypes were potentially confounded. Estimates of total diversity based on one million sequenced T cells were considered lower bounds and underestimates. Since profiling was done on bulk unsorted PBMCs, naive and antigen-experienced compartments could not be conclusively compared.

The germline V gene gives CDR1 as MNHEY and CDR2 as SVGEGT. Trimming removed 6 bases from V and 2 bases from J; the gene matches leave 10 bases unexplained. The CDR3 contains 18 residues, cysteine and phenylalanine counted. The DNA shown is the 54-base CDR3, in frame from base 1. The roughly 38 donors, aged about 6 to 100 years, were systemically healthy Caucasian individuals from Russia. Each donor gave ten milliliters of peripheral blood, collected into EDTA-treated Vacutainer tubes. Ficoll-Paque density-gradient centrifugation was used to isolate PBMCs, with at least 6.5 million per sample. Trizol reagent was used to extract total RNA from the PBMCs, yielding at least 5 micrograms per sample. The percentages of naive CD45RAhigh/CD27high T cells were determined by flow cytometry on a PBMC aliquot from every donor. The library was obtained by 5' RACE. The listed sequencing device is Illumina HiSeq 2500. A second PCR of about 7 to 12 cycles was run with a J-beta primer mix and a sample-barcoded 5' primer. A unique molecular identifier was introduced onto each TCR beta cDNA molecule by a template-switch 5' adaptor carrying 12 random nucleotides. Each sample yielded at least 3 million CDR3-containing paired-end reads. First-strand cDNA was synthesized from all RNA with the Mint cDNA synthesis kit, primed by a TRBC-specific oligonucleotide. After uracil-DNA glycosylase treatment, a first 18-cycle PCR used universal primers M1SS and BC2_uni_R on all cDNA. The study's processing was this. Each sample was normalized by randomly selecting 1 million high-quality reads, each carrying a distinct molecular identifier. Instead of being binned into consensus sequences, reads that shared molecular identifiers were thrown out. MiTCR, with a Q25 quality threshold and the strictest error-elimination algorithm, was used for CDR3 identification, clonotype clustering and error correction. A nonparametric unseen species model with Euler transformation was used to estimate lower-bound total TCR beta diversity. TCRdb applied fastp at Q25 and MiXCR to the public reads, then kept only in-frame beta chains. Identical CDR3 protein sequences are pooled into one entry, listed with their most common genes and DNA. The V and J calls and clone size are TCRdb's, not the authors'. A total of about 1,600,000 distinct CDR3 sequences appear in this sample, 42% of them only once. The ten biggest clones cover approximately 7.9% of the sample.

The receptor was derived from a woman younger than 30 in good health. What was sequenced was blood. The chain is made from TRBV6-2 or TRBV6-3 and TRBJ2-3, and TRBD2 aligns with 14 junction nucleotides. The DNA reads as follows: TGTGCCAGCAGCCGCCAACGGACTAGCGGGAGGTCCACAGATACGCAGTATTTT. It translates as CASSRQRTSGRSTDTQYF.